In its sample, the clone carrying this TCR beta chain was seen once. Antigen unknown. The sample originates from a study of T cell repertoires in cytomegalovirus infection. Turning to the study itself: As its CMV epitopes, the study selected recently identified HLA-C-restricted and well-studied HLA-B-restricted targets.

The study's findings and limits: Cumulative frequency of public TCR beta families picked out carriers of CMV plus the relevant HLA. Clonotypes of TCR beta that were HLA-C-restricted and CMV-specific dominated the ex vivo response.

In TCRdb, the reads were re-called with MiXCR into one record per CDR3 protein. There are hundreds of thousands of distinct CDR3 sequences in the sample; about 30% occur only once, and 18% lies in the top ten. CDR3 length: 13 amino acids. Trimming removed 2 bases from V and 5 bases from J, with 7 bases in between. The V gene is TRBV12-3 or TRBV12-4, the J gene TRBJ1-5; D call uncertain. The material sequenced was cultured PBMCs, taken from culture after CMV antigen stimulation. This TCR came from a human donor in good health (CMV status not recorded). Some clones in this sample may be carry-over from other donors' samples. CDR3 protein: CASSLRWDQPQHF. CDR3 bases: TGTGCCAGCAGTTTAAGGTGGGATCAGCCCCAGCATTTT.